This is a list of T cell receptor beta chains from one sample in a study of shared clonotypes between healthy human individuals. TCRdb's table, derived via immunoSEQ multiplex PCR, lists solely in-frame clones and lacks some. Of about 2.3 million clones listed, approximately 93% are singletons. Sample: naive CD4+ T cells from PBMCs. The receptors were gathered from a man between 18 and 29 years old in good health. Some clones in this sample may be carry-over from other donors' samples. CDR3s include the opening cysteine and the closing phenylalanine or tryptophan. The order of the fields is CDR3 length, V gene, J gene, D gene, clone size, CDR3 DNA, CDR3 protein. D genes are given only for firm matches. Size is stated for part of the rows, as once, few or many counts, or as a class when the clone is expanded.

len: 15; v_gene: TRBV5-4; j_gene: TRBJ2-1; d_gene: TRBD2; abundance: -; CDR3nt: TGTGCCAGCGGTACTGCGGGAGGGCCTCTCGATGAGCAGTTCTTC; CDR3aa: CASGTAGGPLDEQFF
len: 15; v_gene: TRBV7-2; j_gene: TRBJ2-2; d_gene: -; abundance: -; CDR3nt: TGTGCCACTGCGTGGCGGAACGCGAACACCGGGGAGCTGTTTTTT; CDR3aa: CATAWRNANTGELFF
len: 15; v_gene: TRBV6-1; j_gene: TRBJ1-5; d_gene: -; abundance: -; CDR3nt: TGTGCCAGCAGTAACCGGGGGAGGAGCAATCAGCCCCAGCATTTT; CDR3aa: CASSNRGRSNQPQHF
len: 13; v_gene: TRBV4-2; j_gene: TRBJ1-2; d_gene: -; abundance: -; CDR3nt: TGTGCCAGCAGCCGTGGGGCAGGGGATGGCTACACCTTC; CDR3aa: CASSRGAGDGYTF
len: 14; v_gene: TRBV5-1; j_gene: TRBJ2-5; d_gene: TRBD2; abundance: -; CDR3nt: TGCGCCAGTCAGCGGGGACGGACCCAAGAGACCCAGTACTTC; CDR3aa: CASQRGRTQETQYF
len: 16; v_gene: TRBV12-1; j_gene: TRBJ1-1; d_gene: -; abundance: -; CDR3nt: TGTGCCAGCAGCCCTCCTGCACAGGTCAGGGGCACTGAAGCTTTCTTT; CDR3aa: CASSPPAQVRGTEAFF
len: 14; v_gene: TRBV21-1; j_gene: TRBJ1-2; d_gene: -; abundance: -; CDR3nt: TGTGCCAGCAGCCCCTGGACAGGGGGAGATGGCTACACCTTC; CDR3aa: CASSPWTGGDGYTF
len: 12; v_gene: TRBV30; j_gene: TRBJ1-4; d_gene: -; abundance: -; CDR3nt: TGTGCCTGGAGTGTCCAAGGGGAAAAACTGTTTTTT; CDR3aa: CAWSVQGEKLFF
len: 12; v_gene: TRBV29-1; j_gene: TRBJ2-5; d_gene: -; abundance: -; CDR3nt: TGCAGCGCGGACGGGAACGGAGAGACCCAGTACTTC; CDR3aa: CSADGNGETQYF
len: 18; v_gene: TRBV19; j_gene: TRBJ2-7; d_gene: -; abundance: -; CDR3nt: TGTGCCAGTAGGAGTGGGGCCTTCCAGGGGGGCCGATCCTACGAGCAGTACTTC; CDR3aa: CASRSGAFQGGRSYEQYF
len: 16; v_gene: TRBV5-1; j_gene: TRBJ2-2; d_gene: TRBD2; abundance: -; CDR3nt: TGCGCCAGCAGCCCGGAAACTAGCGGTGACACCGGGGAGCTGTTTTTT; CDR3aa: CASSPETSGDTGELFF
len: 11; v_gene: TRBV20-1; j_gene: TRBJ1-2; d_gene: -; abundance: -; CDR3nt: TGCAGCGGGGCAGTGAACTATGGCTACACCTTC; CDR3aa: CSGAVNYGYTF
len: 16; v_gene: TRBV19; j_gene: TRBJ2-1; d_gene: TRBD2; abundance: -; CDR3nt: TGTGCCAGTAGTATAACCGGGACTAGCGGGAGTAATGAGCAGTTCTTC; CDR3aa: CASSITGTSGSNEQFF
len: 15; v_gene: TRBV7-8; j_gene: TRBJ2-7; d_gene: TRBD1; abundance: once; CDR3nt: TGTGCCAGCAGCTCCTGGGACAGGGACCACAACGAGCAGTACTTC; CDR3aa: CASSSWDRDHNEQYF
len: 14; v_gene: TRBV6-6; j_gene: TRBJ1-4; d_gene: TRBD1; abundance: once; CDR3nt: TGTGCCAGCAGGACCGGGACAGCAAATGAAAAACTGTTTTTT; CDR3aa: CASRTGTANEKLFF
len: 13; v_gene: TRBV7-3; j_gene: TRBJ1-1; d_gene: -; abundance: -; CDR3nt: TGTGCCAGCAGCCAAGGATGGAACACTGAAGCTTTCTTT; CDR3aa: CASSQGWNTEAFF
len: 13; v_gene: TRBV28; j_gene: TRBJ1-2; d_gene: -; abundance: -; CDR3nt: TGTGCCAGCAGCCCACCCGAAGTGCTTGGCTACACCTTC; CDR3aa: CASSPPEVLGYTF
len: 13; v_gene: TRBV10-3; j_gene: TRBJ1-5; d_gene: -; abundance: -; CDR3nt: TGTGCCATCAGTGACAGCAACAATCAGCCCCAGCATTTT; CDR3aa: CAISDSNNQPQHF
len: 16; v_gene: TRBV6-1; j_gene: TRBJ2-1; d_gene: TRBD2; abundance: once; CDR3nt: TGTGCCAGCAGTGAATCGGTCGGGAGGTATTTCGCTGAGCAGTTCTTC; CDR3aa: CASSESVGRYFAEQFF
len: 14; v_gene: TRBV6-6; j_gene: TRBJ2-2; d_gene: TRBD2; abundance: -; CDR3nt: TGTGCCAGCAGTTACACGGGGGAGGGGGGGGAGCTGTTTTTT; CDR3aa: CASSYTGEGGELFF
len: 16; v_gene: TRBV18; j_gene: TRBJ1-4; d_gene: -; abundance: -; CDR3nt: TGTGCCAGCTCACCACCGCTGGGAGCGAGGGGTGAAAAACTGTTTTTT; CDR3aa: CASSPPLGARGEKLFF
len: 14; v_gene: TRBV16; j_gene: TRBJ1-5; d_gene: -; abundance: -; CDR3nt: TGTGCCAGCAGCACGACAGGAAGCAATCAGCCCCAGCATTTT; CDR3aa: CASSTTGSNQPQHF
len: 20; v_gene: TRBV10-3; j_gene: TRBJ1-4; d_gene: TRBD1; abundance: -; CDR3nt: TGTGCCATCAGTGAGTCGCCCGGACAGGGATCGGGGGGAATGAGAGAAAAACTGTTTTTT; CDR3aa: CAISESPGQGSGGMREKLFF
len: 11; v_gene: TRBV5-8; j_gene: TRBJ1-5; d_gene: -; abundance: -; CDR3nt: TGTGCCAGCAGCTCCCGCCTGTCCCAGCATTTT; CDR3aa: CASSSRLSQHF
len: 13; v_gene: TRBV5-4; j_gene: TRBJ1-1; d_gene: -; abundance: few; CDR3nt: TGTGCCAGCAGCTGGGATACACAGGGTGAAGCTTTCTTT; CDR3aa: CASSWDTQGEAFF
len: 12; v_gene: TRBV5-5; j_gene: TRBJ2-5; d_gene: -; abundance: once; CDR3nt: TGTGCCAGCAGTTTACCCTGGGAGACCCAGTACTTC; CDR3aa: CASSLPWETQYF
len: 14; v_gene: TRBV2; j_gene: TRBJ2-7; d_gene: TRBD1; abundance: -; CDR3nt: TGTGCCAGCCTGCCGGGACAGGGGATCGGCGAGCAGTACTTC; CDR3aa: CASLPGQGIGEQYF
len: 14; v_gene: TRBV9; j_gene: TRBJ2-1; d_gene: -; abundance: -; CDR3nt: TGTGCCAGCAGCGGGACTATCTCCTACAATGAGCAGTTCTTC; CDR3aa: CASSGTISYNEQFF
len: 14; v_gene: TRBV7-2; j_gene: TRBJ1-1; d_gene: -; abundance: -; CDR3nt: TGTGCCAGCAGCTTCAGCGGGGTGGACACTGAAGCTTTCTTT; CDR3aa: CASSFSGVDTEAFF
len: 15; v_gene: TRBV10-3; j_gene: TRBJ2-7; d_gene: -; abundance: -; CDR3nt: TGTGCCATCAGTTCCAAGCTGGACGGAACCTACGAGCAGTACTTC; CDR3aa: CAISSKLDGTYEQYF
len: 14; v_gene: TRBV6-1; j_gene: TRBJ2-7; d_gene: -; abundance: -; CDR3nt: TGTGCCAGCAGTGATTTGCGCGCCTCCTACGAGCAGTACTTC; CDR3aa: CASSDLRASYEQYF
len: 11; v_gene: TRBV29-1; j_gene: TRBJ1-1; d_gene: -; abundance: -; CDR3nt: TGCAGCGTGGGGGGTTTCACTGAAGCTTTCTTT; CDR3aa: CSVGGFTEAFF
len: 12; v_gene: TRBV7-2; j_gene: TRBJ2-1; d_gene: -; abundance: -; CDR3nt: TGTGCCAGCAGCTCCGCGTGGAATGAGCAGTTCTTC; CDR3aa: CASSSAWNEQFF
len: 15; v_gene: TRBV19; j_gene: TRBJ1-2; d_gene: TRBD1; abundance: -; CDR3nt: TGTGCCAGTACCTCGGACAGGGGGCTGAACTATGGCTACACCTTC; CDR3aa: CASTSDRGLNYGYTF
len: 17; v_gene: TRBV28; j_gene: TRBJ1-1; d_gene: TRBD1; abundance: -; CDR3nt: TGTGCCAGCAGTTTTTCAGGGGGAGGTGTTGTAAGTTCTGAAGCTTTCTTT; CDR3aa: CASSFSGGGVVSSEAFF
len: 15; v_gene: TRBV6-6; j_gene: TRBJ2-7; d_gene: TRBD1; abundance: once; CDR3nt: TGTGCCAGCAGCCCCGGGACAGGGGGTATCTACGAGCAGTACTTC; CDR3aa: CASSPGTGGIYEQYF
len: 13; v_gene: TRBV28; j_gene: TRBJ2-7; d_gene: -; abundance: -; CDR3nt: TGTGCCAGCAGGACGGGAGCTAGGTCCGAGCAGTACTTC; CDR3aa: CASRTGARSEQYF
len: 14; v_gene: TRBV5-6; j_gene: TRBJ1-1; d_gene: TRBD1; abundance: -; CDR3nt: TGTGCCAGCAGCTTCGACAGGGTGGCCACTGAAGCTTTCTTT; CDR3aa: CASSFDRVATEAFF
len: 16; v_gene: TRBV27; j_gene: TRBJ2-1; d_gene: TRBD2; abundance: -; CDR3nt: TGTGCCAGCAGTTGGCTAGCGGTGAGCTCCTACAATGAGCAGTTCTTC; CDR3aa: CASSWLAVSSYNEQFF
len: 19; v_gene: TRBV2; j_gene: TRBJ2-2; d_gene: TRBD2; abundance: once; CDR3nt: TGTGCCAGCATGCTCCGGTGGACTAGCGGGGAGCAGAACACCGGGGAGCTGTTTTTT; CDR3aa: CASMLRWTSGEQNTGELFF
len: 20; v_gene: TRBV4-1; j_gene: TRBJ2-7; d_gene: -; abundance: -; CDR3nt: TGCGCCAGCAGCCAATGGATTCGGCTTGGGGGGTCGGGTTCCCCCTACGAGCAGTACTTC; CDR3aa: CASSQWIRLGGSGSPYEQYF
len: 10; v_gene: TRBV20-1; j_gene: TRBJ1-2; d_gene: -; abundance: -; CDR3nt: TGCAGTGCTAGCATCTATGGCTACACCTTC; CDR3aa: CSASIYGYTF
len: 19; v_gene: TRBV27; j_gene: TRBJ2-3; d_gene: TRBD2; abundance: -; CDR3nt: TGTGCCAGCAGTCGTGTAACTGACCCCTGGGGGAGGGCCACAGATACGCAGTATTTT; CDR3aa: CASSRVTDPWGRATDTQYF
len: 19; v_gene: TRBV4-1; j_gene: TRBJ2-4; d_gene: -; abundance: -; CDR3nt: TGCGCCAGCAGCCAAAGCCCAGGGGCCGCCGAAAGAGTCAAAAACATTCAGTACTTC; CDR3aa: CASSQSPGAAERVKNIQYF
len: 11; v_gene: TRBV19; j_gene: TRBJ1-2; d_gene: -; abundance: -; CDR3nt: TGTGCCAGTAGTATGGAAAGTGGCTACACCTTC; CDR3aa: CASSMESGYTF
len: 14; v_gene: TRBV28; j_gene: TRBJ1-2; d_gene: TRBD1; abundance: -; CDR3nt: TGTGCCAGCAATCGCCCGGGACAGGTGCGTGGCTACACCTTC; CDR3aa: CASNRPGQVRGYTF
len: 12; v_gene: TRBV6-6; j_gene: TRBJ1-1; d_gene: -; abundance: -; CDR3nt: TGTGCCAGCAGCTACGAGGGGGGAGGAGCTTTCTTT; CDR3aa: CASSYEGGGAFF
len: 13; v_gene: TRBV6-6; j_gene: TRBJ1-1; d_gene: -; abundance: -; CDR3nt: TGTGCCAGCAGTTACTCGTCCGATCTTGAAGCTTTCTTT; CDR3aa: CASSYSSDLEAFF
len: 11; v_gene: TRBV5-1; j_gene: TRBJ2-7; d_gene: -; abundance: -; CDR3nt: TGCGCCAGCAACAGGCTGGACGAGCAGTACTTC; CDR3aa: CASNRLDEQYF
len: 11; v_gene: TRBV4-1; j_gene: TRBJ2-5; d_gene: -; abundance: -; CDR3nt: TGCGCCAGCAGCCAGAGAGAGACCCAGTACTTC; CDR3aa: CASSQRETQYF
len: 13; v_gene: TRBV5-4; j_gene: TRBJ2-1; d_gene: -; abundance: -; CDR3nt: TGTGCCAGCAGCTCTCCACCTGGCAATGAGCAGTTCTTC; CDR3aa: CASSSPPGNEQFF
len: 15; v_gene: TRBV25-1; j_gene: TRBJ2-3; d_gene: TRBD2; abundance: once; CDR3nt: TGTGCCAGCAGTGATACGGGACTAGAGACAGATACGCAGTATTTT; CDR3aa: CASSDTGLETDTQYF
len: 14; v_gene: TRBV5-1; j_gene: TRBJ2-3; d_gene: -; abundance: -; CDR3nt: TGCGCCAGCAGCTTTTCCCCGGGCACAGATACGCAGTATTTT; CDR3aa: CASSFSPGTDTQYF
len: 15; v_gene: TRBV28; j_gene: TRBJ2-6; d_gene: -; abundance: -; CDR3nt: TGTGCCAGCAGCCCGGGGGGCGGCGGGGCCAACGTCCTGACTTTC; CDR3aa: CASSPGGGGANVLTF
len: 13; v_gene: TRBV5-6; j_gene: TRBJ1-5; d_gene: -; abundance: -; CDR3nt: TGTGCCAGCAGCTTCTCCCCCCATCAGCCCCAGCATTTT; CDR3aa: CASSFSPHQPQHF
len: 13; v_gene: TRBV16; j_gene: TRBJ1-5; d_gene: -; abundance: few; CDR3nt: TGTGCCAGTGCAGAGGGGACCGGTCAGCCCCAGCATTTT; CDR3aa: CASAEGTGQPQHF
len: 14; v_gene: TRBV6-1; j_gene: TRBJ2-3; d_gene: -; abundance: -; CDR3nt: TGTGCCAGCAGTATTACGTGGGGCGGAGATACGCAGTATTTT; CDR3aa: CASSITWGGDTQYF
len: 14; v_gene: TRBV7-2; j_gene: TRBJ2-3; d_gene: -; abundance: -; CDR3nt: TGTGCCAGCAGCCCCAACCAGGGGCCAGATACGCAGTATTTT; CDR3aa: CASSPNQGPDTQYF